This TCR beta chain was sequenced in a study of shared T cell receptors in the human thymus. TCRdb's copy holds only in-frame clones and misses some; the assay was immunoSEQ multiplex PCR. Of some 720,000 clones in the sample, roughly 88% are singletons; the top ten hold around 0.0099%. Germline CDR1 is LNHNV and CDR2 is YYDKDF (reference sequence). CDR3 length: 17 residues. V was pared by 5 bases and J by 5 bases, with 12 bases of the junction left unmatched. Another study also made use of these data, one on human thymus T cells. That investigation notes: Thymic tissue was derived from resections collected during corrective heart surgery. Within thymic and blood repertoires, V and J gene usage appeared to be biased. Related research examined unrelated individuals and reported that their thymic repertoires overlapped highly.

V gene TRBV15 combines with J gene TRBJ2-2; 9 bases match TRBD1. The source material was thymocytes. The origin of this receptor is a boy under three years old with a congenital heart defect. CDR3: CATSEPRGTGQTGELFF. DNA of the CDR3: TGTGCCACCAGCGAACCTCGAGGGACAGGGCAAACCGGGGAGCTGTTTTTT. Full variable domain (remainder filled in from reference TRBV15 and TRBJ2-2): DAMVIQNPRYQVTQFGKPVTLSCSQTLNHNVMYWYQQKSSQAPKLLFHYYDKDFNNEADTPDNFQSRRPNTSFCFLDIRSPGLGDTAMYLCATSEPRGTGQTGELFFGEGSRLTVL.